The 30 T cell receptor beta chains presented below share a single source sample, sequenced in a study of response to subunit inactivated influenza vaccine. Via MiXCR, TCRdb re-called the RT-PCR reads, giving one row per CDR3 protein. The repertoire holds about 650,000 distinct CDR3 sequences, with approximately 15% as singletons. This material consisted of PBMCs from blood, taken less than 15 days before vaccination. The source is a man in his fifties who received an inactivated influenza vaccine.

This chain uses TRBV7-9 with TRBJ2-5; D is ambiguous. The length of the CDR3 is 13 residues. Trimming left V 6 bases short and J 5 bases short, with 13 bases between. Germline CDR1 reads SEHNR; CDR2 reads FQNEAQ (reference sequence). The chain's CDR3 is CASSSQDDETQYF. CDR3 sequence (DNA): TGTGCCAGCAGTTCCCAGGACGATGAGACCCAGTACTTC. The whole variable domain, filled in from reference TRBV7-9 and TRBJ2-5, reads DTGVSQNPRHKITKRGQNVTFRCDPISEHNRLYWYRQTLGQGPEFLTYFQNEAQLEKSRLLSDRFSAERPKGSFSTLEIQRTEQGDSAMYLCASSSQDDETQYFGPGTRLLVL.

This sequence joins TRBV5-1 and TRBJ1-2; D possibly corresponds to TRBD1 (5 bases). This CDR3 contains 14 residues. Germline CDR1 SGHRS, CDR2 YFSETQ. V lost 1 base, J lost 8 bases, and 15 bases lay in between. The CDR3 nucleotides read TGCGCCAGCAGCTTGTTGGCCGGGGGGAGAGGCTACACCTTC. Translation: CASSLLAGGRGYTF. Filled out from reference TRBV5-1 and TRBJ1-2, the complete variable domain reads KAGVTQTPRYLIKTRGQQVTLSCSPISGHRSVSWYQQTPGQGLQFLFEYFSETQRNKGNFPGRFSGRQFSNSRSEMNVSTLELGDSALYLCASSLLAGGRGYTFGSGTRLTVV.

The chain combines TRBV28 with TRBJ1-5; 11 bases align to TRBD1. Germline lookup yields CDR1 MDHEN and CDR2 SYDVKM. The V gene end was trimmed by 5 bases and the J gene end by 4 bases; junction bases not matched to a gene: 7. CDR3 size: 16 residues. The chain's CDR3 is CASSPPGTGGNQPQHF. CDR3 nucleotide sequence: TGTGCCAGCAGTCCGCCGGGGACAGGGGGAAATCAGCCCCAGCATTTT.

The chain is built from TRBV11-2 and TRBJ2-3, with 14 bases that match TRBD2. This CDR3 has 21 amino acids. Germline CDR1 is SGHAT and CDR2 is FQNNGV. The V and J ends lost 0 bases and 2 bases, in that order; junction bases with no gene match: 13. CDR3 DNA: TGTGCCAGCAGCTTAGAAATGCGGGGACTAGCGGGAGCCGAGCACACAGATACGCAGTATTTT. Amino acids: CASSLEMRGLAGAEHTDTQYF.

This clonotype was counted once. The V gene is TRBV18, the J gene TRBJ2-2, with unresolved D. CDR1 is KGHSH and CDR2 is LQKENI in the germline V gene. The V end was cut by 1 base, the J end by 3 bases, with 6 bases between. The CDR3 is 14 residues long. CDR3 nucleotide sequence: TGTGCCAGCTCACCACAGAGCTACACCGGGGAGCTGTTTTTT. Amino acid sequence: CASSPQSYTGELFF.

This clonotype was counted a few times. The chain carries TRBV5-1 and TRBJ2-1; TRBD2 matches at 11 bases. This CDR3 has 14 amino acids. Germline V CDR1 and CDR2: SGHRS, YFSETQ. With 7 bases clipped from V and 5 bases from J, the junction kept 5 bases outside the gene matches. The CDR3 region has the DNA TGCGCCAGCGGGACTAGCGGTACCCACAATGAGCAGTTCTTC. Its translation: CASGTSGTHNEQFF.

The rearrangement links TRBV7-2 to TRBJ1-5; no definite D call. The CDR3 has 14 residues. The germline V gene encodes CDR1 SGHTA and CDR2 FQGNSA. V lost 5 bases and J 7 bases, leaving 15 bases between the germline ends. The CDR3: CASSPNYGLQPQHF. The DNA for the CDR3 is TGTGCCAGCAGCCCAAACTACGGACTCCAGCCCCAGCATTTT.

The J gene is TRBJ2-1, the V gene TRBV21-1; the listed D gene, TRBD1, was not tested against the DNA. TRBV21-1 constitutes a pseudogene. This CDR3 spans 14 amino acids. CDR3 DNA: TGTGCCAGCAGCCCGCCCAGCAGCTGCAATGAGCAGTTCTTC. This translates into CASSPPSSCNEQFF.

This chain uses TRBV4-3 with TRBJ1-1; no firm D call. Germline CDR1 is LGHNA and CDR2 is YSLEER. The CDR3 has 15 residues. V lost 0 bases to trimming and J lost 6 bases, with 14 bases between them. The CDR3 loop is CASSQDRTTDSEAFF. CDR3 nucleotide sequence: TGCGCCAGCAGCCAAGATCGGACGACGGACTCTGAAGCTTTCTTT.

This clonotype was counted many times. This chain uses TRBV5-1 with TRBJ2-4; D could derive from TRBD1 or TRBD2 (5 bases each). With 4 bases removed from V and 2 bases from J, the gap between germline ends came to 10 bases. Germline loops: CDR1 SGHRS, CDR2 YFSETQ. The CDR3 is 14 residues long. The CDR3 DNA is TGCGCCAGCAGCCCCCGGGGACCCAAAAACATTCAGTACTTC. This encodes CASSPRGPKNIQYF. The complete variable domain, with remaining parts taken from reference TRBV5-1 and TRBJ2-4, reads KAGVTQTPRYLIKTRGQQVTLSCSPISGHRSVSWYQQTPGQGLQFLFEYFSETQRNKGNFPGRFSGRQFSNSRSEMNVSTLELGDSALYLCASSPRGPKNIQYFGAGTRLSVL.

This clonotype was found many times. This chain joins TRBV5-5 and TRBJ2-1; 8 nucleotides match TRBD2. Germline assignment: CDR1 SGHKS and CDR2 YYEKEE (reference sequence). The CDR3 spans 15 residues. J lost 2 bases, V lost 2 bases, and 3 bases had no gene match. The CDR3 region has the DNA TGTGCCAGCAGCTTTCAAGCGGGGGCCTACAATGAGCAGTTCTTC. Translation: CASSFQAGAYNEQFF.

J is TRBJ2-7 and V is TRBV7-8, with 7 bases that match TRBD1. V lost 5 bases, J lost 3 bases, and 16 bases stayed unmatched. The CDR3 totals 17 residues. Germline V gene sequence: CDR1 SGHVS, CDR2 FQNEAQ. In DNA form, the CDR3 reads TGTGCCAGCAGCCTAGGGGTAGGGGGCGCGACCGGCTACGAGCAGTACTTC. The encoded protein is CASSLGVGGATGYEQYF.

This clonotype was recorded at least ten times. The rearrangement links TRBV20-1 to TRBJ2-1; no clear D. The CDR3 is 12 residues long. Germline V CDR1 and CDR2: DFQATT, SNEGSKA (reference sequence). V shed 3 bases and J shed 7 bases, with 10 bases lying between them. In DNA form, the CDR3 reads TGCAGTGCTAGCCCCCGTAGTAATGAGCAGTTCTTC. This translates into CSASPRSNEQFF.

The gene calls are TRBV2 and TRBJ1-5; D call uncertain. The V and J ends lost 6 bases and 6 bases respectively, with 12 bases between them. Germline CDR1 SNHLY, CDR2 FYNNEI. This CDR3 has 13 residues. CDR3 loop: CASSPPMGQPQHF. The CDR3 DNA follows: TGTGCCAGCAGCCCTCCGATGGGTCAGCCCCAGCATTTT.

The CDR3 nucleotides are TGTGCCAGCAGCCGGGAGGCGGGTACGCAGTATTTT. It specifies CASSREAGTQYF. The rearrangement joins TRBV7-2 to TRBJ2-3, with 7 nucleotides matching TRBD2. This CDR3 comprises 12 residues. The germline V gene encodes CDR1 SGHTA and CDR2 FQGNSA. With V trimmed by 5 bases and J by 8 bases, 4 bases remained unmatched. The full variable domain, with the rest looked up from reference TRBV7-2 and TRBJ2-3, is GAGVSQSPSNKVTEKGKDVELRCDPISGHTALYWYRQSLGQGLEFLIYFQGNSAPDKSGLPSDRFSAERTGGSVSTLTIQRTQQEDSAVYLCASSREAGTQYFGPGTRLTVL.

The CDR3 nucleotides are TGTGCCAGCAGCATCGCGTTCAACACTGAAGCTTTCTTT. Protein product: CASSIAFNTEAFF. This chain links TRBV7-9 with TRBJ1-1; D not resolved. This CDR3 is built from 13 residues. Germline V gene data show CDR1 as SEHNR and CDR2 as FQNEAQ (reference sequence). The V gene lost 5 bases and the J gene lost 2 bases, with 9 bases spanning the gap. The whole variable domain, remainder taken from reference TRBV7-9 and TRBJ1-1, is DTGVSQNPRHKITKRGQNVTFRCDPISEHNRLYWYRQTLGQGPEFLTYFQNEAQLEKSRLLSDRFSAERPKGSFSTLEIQRTEQGDSAMYLCASSIAFNTEAFFGQGTRLTVV.

V is TRBV7-2 and J is TRBJ2-5; the D gene is possibly TRBD1 (5 bases). This CDR3 has 14 amino acids. Trimming stripped 6 bases from V and 2 bases from J, with 13 bases between. The germline gives CDR1 SGHTA, CDR2 FQGNSA. The DNA for the CDR3 is TGTGCCAGCAGGCCTAACAGGTTACAAGAGACCCAGTACTTC. As protein: CASRPNRLQETQYF.

This clonotype was counted ten times or more. The chain joins TRBV7-2 to TRBJ2-2, with 8 bases identical to TRBD2. V was clipped by 1 base and J by 6 bases; unmatched bases: 10. Germline lookup yields CDR1 SGHTA and CDR2 FQGNSA. The CDR3 covers 17 residues. The CDR3 reads CASSLGTSLIRAGELFF. As DNA, the CDR3 is TGTGCCAGCAGCTTAGGGACTAGCCTAATCAGGGCCGGGGAGCTGTTTTTT. The complete variable domain, with remaining parts taken from reference TRBV7-2 and TRBJ2-2, reads GAGVSQSPSNKVTEKGKDVELRCDPISGHTALYWYRQSLGQGLEFLIYFQGNSAPDKSGLPSDRFSAERTGGSVSTLTIQRTQQEDSAVYLCASSLGTSLIRAGELFFGEGSRLTVL.

The rearrangement uses TRBV12-3 or TRBV12-4 and TRBJ1-1; D is ambiguous. The CDR3 is 13 amino acids. V was pared by 4 bases and J by 4 bases, with 10 bases between. CDR3 coding DNA: TGTGCCAGCAGTTGGGTTACGGGCACTGAAGCTTTCTTT. This codes for CASSWVTGTEAFF.

The sample holds a few counts of this clonotype. The chain has TRBV20-1 and TRBJ2-2; the match to TRBD1 covers 8 bases. Germline trimming cut 1 base from V and 5 bases from J; bases unmatched to any gene: 3. Germline loops: CDR1 DFQATT, CDR2 SNEGSKA (reference sequence). The CDR3 totals 14 residues. The CDR3 protein is CSARADRGTGELFF. DNA for the CDR3: TGCAGTGCTAGAGCCGACAGGGGAACCGGGGAGCTGTTTTTT.

This clonotype was found a few times. J is TRBJ2-1 and V is TRBV10-3; D might be TRBD1 or TRBD2, each matching 5 bases. Trimming cost V 0 bases and J 10 bases, with 10 bases left between them. The V gene's germline CDR1 is ENHRY and CDR2 SYGVKD. The CDR3 has 13 residues. CDR3 region: CAISESWDGEQFF. Written as DNA, the CDR3 is TGTGCCATCAGTGAGTCGTGGGACGGCGAGCAGTTCTTC.

This rearrangement joins TRBV5-1 to TRBJ2-5, with D perhaps TRBD1 or TRBD2 (6 bases each). Trimming took off 0 bases at V and 2 bases at J, with 23 bases between the two ends. The CDR3 length is 19 residues. Germline CDR1 and CDR2: SGHRS and YFSETQ. The CDR3 bases are TGCGCCAGCAGCTTGGCCCCCCCCTCGGGGGCCCCGCAACAAGAGACCCAGTACTTC. Protein sequence: CASSLAPPSGAPQQETQYF.

This clonotype was detected many times. V is TRBV7-2 and J is TRBJ2-7; D gene unclear. The germline V gene has CDR1 SGHTA and CDR2 FQGNSA. V was cut by 1 base and J by 1 base, with 8 bases left in between. The CDR3 consists of 14 residues. In nucleotides, the CDR3 is TGTGCCAGCAGCTTAGGCGCGGCATCCTACGAGCAGTACTTC. Protein sequence: CASSLGAASYEQYF. The full variable domain, with the rest looked up from reference TRBV7-2 and TRBJ2-7, is GAGVSQSPSNKVTEKGKDVELRCDPISGHTALYWYRQSLGQGLEFLIYFQGNSAPDKSGLPSDRFSAERTGGSVSTLTIQRTQQEDSAVYLCASSLGAASYEQYFGPGTRLTVT.

V gene TRBV12-3 or TRBV12-4 combines with J gene TRBJ1-2; maybe TRBD1 (5 bases). Trimming shortened V by 0 bases and J by 8 bases, and 19 bases separated the two germline ends. The CDR3 has 16 amino acids. Here the CDR3 reads CASSLAASGGRRGYTF. DNA of the CDR3: TGTGCCAGCAGTTTAGCGGCTTCGGGGGGAAGAAGGGGCTACACCTTC.

This clonotype has just a few counts. The rearrangement joins TRBV6-2 or TRBV6-3 to TRBJ1-6, with D hard to call. V shed 2 bases and J shed 14 bases, with 7 bases lying between them. The length of the CDR3 is 11 residues. CDR1 is MNHEY, CDR2 SVGEGT, per germline. DNA of the CDR3: TGTGCCAGCAGTTACGGACTTACCCTCCACTTT. Translating it yields CASSYGLTLHF.

V usage is TRBV28 and J usage is TRBJ1-2; tentatively, D is TRBD1 (6 bases). Trimming took off 5 bases at V and 7 bases at J, with 11 bases between the two ends. Germline V gene lookup returns CDR1 MDHEN and CDR2 SYDVKM. This CDR3 has 12 residues. CDR3 protein: CASSTGTLGYTF. DNA for the CDR3: TGTGCCAGCAGTACGGGGACACTTGGCTACACCTTC.

This clonotype was detected once. V is TRBV4-3 and J is TRBJ1-2, with TRBD1 matching over 10 bases. Germline CDR1 is LGHNA and CDR2 is YSLEER. J was trimmed by 3 bases and V by 0 bases; bases with no gene match: 10. The CDR3 spans 18 residues. CDR3 DNA sequence: TGCGCCAGCAGCCAAGATGTCGGGGACAGGGGAGTTGACTATGGCTACACCTTC. This translates into CASSQDVGDRGVDYGYTF.

The V call is TRBV5-1, the J call TRBJ1-1; 10 positions match TRBD1. Germline V gene lookup returns CDR1 SGHRS and CDR2 YFSETQ. The CDR3 totals 16 residues. V was pared by 4 bases and J by 1 base, with 7 bases of the junction left unmatched. CDR3 bases: TGCGCCAGCAGCATACGACAGGGGGCGCCGAACACTGAAGCTTTCTTT. Amino acid sequence: CASSIRQGAPNTEAFF.

This clonotype has just a few counts. The genes are TRBV20-1 and TRBJ2-1; D possibly corresponds to TRBD1 (6 bases). The CDR3 sequence is 15 residues long. Per germline, CDR1 DFQATT and CDR2 SNEGSKA (reference sequence). V was pared by 0 bases and J by 4 bases, with 13 bases between. The CDR3 DNA follows: TGCAGTGCTAGAGATTGGCAACAGGGATACAATGAGCAGTTCTTC. It specifies CSARDWQQGYNEQFF.

This clonotype occurred a few times. This sequence joins TRBV25-1 and TRBJ1-1; D gene uncertain. The V end lost 7 bases, the J end lost 6 bases, and 9 bases lay between the germline ends. CDR3 length: 11 residues. Germline CDR1 is MGHDK and CDR2 is SYGVNS. CDR3 coding DNA: TGTGCCAGCATGAGTTTCTCTGAAGCTTTCTTT. It encodes CASMSFSEAFF.